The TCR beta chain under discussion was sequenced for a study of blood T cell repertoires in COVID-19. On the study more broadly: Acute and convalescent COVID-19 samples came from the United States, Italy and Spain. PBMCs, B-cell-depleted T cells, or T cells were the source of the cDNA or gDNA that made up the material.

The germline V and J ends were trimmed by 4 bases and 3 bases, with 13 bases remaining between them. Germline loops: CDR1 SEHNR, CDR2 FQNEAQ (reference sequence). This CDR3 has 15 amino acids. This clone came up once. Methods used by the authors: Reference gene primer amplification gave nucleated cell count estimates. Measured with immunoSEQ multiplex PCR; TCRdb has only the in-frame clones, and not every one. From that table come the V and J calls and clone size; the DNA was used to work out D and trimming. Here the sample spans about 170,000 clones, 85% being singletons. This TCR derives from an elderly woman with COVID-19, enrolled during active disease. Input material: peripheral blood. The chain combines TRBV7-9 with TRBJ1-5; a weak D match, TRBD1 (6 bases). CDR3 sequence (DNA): TGTGCCAGCAGCTCGGACAGACCGGCCAATCAGCCCCAGCATTTT. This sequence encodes CASSSDRPANQPQHF.